This is a list of T cell receptor beta chains from one sample in a study of siplizumab effects on memory and regulatory T cells. Only in-frame clones appear in the TCRdb table, and some are missing; sequencing was by immunoSEQ multiplex PCR. The sample gives 70,000 or so clones, about 89% of which show up once; 25% to 35% is in the top ten. Sequenced sample: CD8+ T cells sorted from blood. Receptors originate from a human donor in good health. CDR3s include the opening cysteine and the closing phenylalanine or tryptophan. A D gene is named only where the DNA matches it firmly. Rows give clone size only sometimes, using once, few, many, or a class for an expanded clone.

J gene	clone size	D gene	V gene	CDR3 DNA	CDR3 protein
TRBJ1-2	.	.	TRBV29-1	TGCAGCGTTGGGAGGGTGGAGGCTAACTATGGCTACACCTTC	CSVGRVEANYGYTF
TRBJ2-1	.	TRBD2	TRBV4-1	TGCGCCGTTAGCGGGAGGGGCTCCTACAATGAGCAGTTCTTC	CAVSGRGSYNEQFF
TRBJ2-7	.	.	TRBV4-1	TGCGCCAGCAGCCAAGGACCAGCACCCTACGAGCAGTACTTC	CASSQGPAPYEQYF
TRBJ2-1	.	TRBD2	TRBV29-1	TGCAGCGTTGCACAGTGGACTAGCGGGAGCGGCAATGAGCAGTTCTTC	CSVAQWTSGSGNEQFF
TRBJ2-7	many	.	TRBV11-2	TGTGCCAGCAGCTTGTTCCCGGGACATATCTACGAGCAGTACTTC	CASSLFPGHIYEQYF
TRBJ1-2	.	.	TRBV9	TGTGCCAGCAGCGGGTGGGACTATGGCTACACCTTC	CASSGWDYGYTF
TRBJ2-7	.	.	TRBV27	TGTGCCAGCAGTTTATCTGGAGGGACGGCCTATATGTACGAGCAGTACTTC	CASSLSGGTAYMYEQYF
TRBJ1-5	.	.	TRBV7-9	TGTGCCAGCAGCTTAGGGCCGTTAAATCAGCCCCAGCATTTT	CASSLGPLNQPQHF
TRBJ1-2	.	.	TRBV21-1	TGTGCCAGCAGCAACCGCTTTTGGACTAACTATGGCTACACCTTC	CASSNRFWTNYGYTF
TRBJ1-4	.	TRBD1	TRBV28	TGTGCCAGCAGTTTAGAGGGGGCTGGTGAAAAACTGTTTTTT	CASSLEGAGEKLFF
TRBJ1-3	once	.	TRBV4-1	TGCGCCAGCAGCCAAGATCAGTCCTCTGGAAACACCATATATTTT	CASSQDQSSGNTIYF
TRBJ1-5	.	.	TRBV27	TGTGCCAGCAGTTTAGCAGTTAATCAGCCCCAGCATTTT	CASSLAVNQPQHF
TRBJ1-2	.	.	TRBV19	TGTGCCAGTAGTATAGGGCACAGCCTCTATGGCTACACCTTC	CASSIGHSLYGYTF
TRBJ2-1	.	.	TRBV2	TGTGCCAGTCTGCCGGACAGTGACAATGAGCAGTTCTTC	CASLPDSDNEQFF
TRBJ1-1	.	.	TRBV5-4	TGTGCCAGCAGCTTTGGGAGGGAGACTGAAGCTTTCTTT	CASSFGRETEAFF
TRBJ2-1	.	TRBD2	TRBV5-1	TGCGCCAGCAGCCCGGGACTAGCGGGAGGGGGGGTTAGGTTCTACAATGAGCAGTTCTTC	CASSPGLAGGGVRFYNEQFF
TRBJ2-7	once	.	TRBV5-1	TGCGCCAGCAGCCCCCACTGGAGCTCCTACGAGCAGTACTTC	CASSPHWSSYEQYF
TRBJ2-1	.	TRBD1	TRBV29-1	TGCAGCGACTCGAGGGACAGGGTTGGGTCCTACAATGAGCAGTTCTTC	CSDSRDRVGSYNEQFF
TRBJ1-2	.	.	TRBV7-8	TGTGCCAGCAGCTTCGGGACGGACTATGGCTACACCTTC	CASSFGTDYGYTF
TRBJ2-7	.	.	TRBV5-4	TGTGCCAGCAGCCTCCGGGACTCAAGGGAGCAGTACTTC	CASSLRDSREQYF
TRBJ1-3	.	.	TRBV10-1	TGCGCCAGCAGCAGGGGCTTCTCTGGAAACACCATATATTTT	CASSRGFSGNTIYF
TRBJ2-2	once	.	TRBV7-7	TGTGCTAGCAGCCGTGTTCAGCCGCTGGGAACCGGGGAGCTGTTTTTT	CASSRVQPLGTGELFF